This TCR beta chain emerged from a study of cytotoxic CD8 clonotypes in ibrutinib-treated CLL. At the level of the study: 24 partial and 2 complete responses; at median approximately 6 years, roughly 15 remitted, about twelve progressed.

The CDR3 is 12 amino acids. V was clipped by 0 bases and J by 6 bases, with 3 bases between them. Germline V gives CDR1 SGDLS, CDR2 YYNGEE. This clone appeared a single time. Measured with immunoSEQ multiplex PCR; TCRdb has only the in-frame clones, and not every one. The sample yields approximately 150,000 clones, 77% seen once. The source of this sequence is a human donor with chronic lymphocytic leukemia. The sequenced sample was PBMCs, obtained after 12 months of ibrutinib treatment. The chain has TRBV9 and TRBJ2-2; D is unresolved. The DNA for the CDR3 is TGTGCCAGCAGCGTAGGGTCCGGGGAGCTGTTTTTT. Protein sequence: CASSVGSGELFF.